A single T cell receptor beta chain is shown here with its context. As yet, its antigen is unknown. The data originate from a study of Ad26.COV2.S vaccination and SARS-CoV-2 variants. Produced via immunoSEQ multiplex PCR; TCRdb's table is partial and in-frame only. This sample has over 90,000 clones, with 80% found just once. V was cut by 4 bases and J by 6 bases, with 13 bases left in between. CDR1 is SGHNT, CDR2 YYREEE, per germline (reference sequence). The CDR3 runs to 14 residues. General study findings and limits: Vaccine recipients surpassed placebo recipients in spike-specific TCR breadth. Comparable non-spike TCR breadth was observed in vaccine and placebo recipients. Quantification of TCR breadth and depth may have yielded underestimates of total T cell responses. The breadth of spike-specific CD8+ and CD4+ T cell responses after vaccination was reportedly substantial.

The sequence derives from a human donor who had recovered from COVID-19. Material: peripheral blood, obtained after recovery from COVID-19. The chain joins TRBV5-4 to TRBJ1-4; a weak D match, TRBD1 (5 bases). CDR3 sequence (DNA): TGTGCCAGCAGCCTGACAGCTTCAGATGAAAAACTGTTTTTT. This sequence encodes CASSLTASDEKLFF.